This T cell receptor (beta chain) stems from a study of tissue T cells after allogeneic stem cell transplantation. Study information: This research-autopsy study prospectively enrolled adult allogeneic hematopoietic cell transplant recipients with steroid-refractory graft-versus-host disease. Of the grafts for graft-versus-host disease patients, four were unmodified and three CD34-selected. Gastrointestinal graft-versus-host disease was present in all patients, each treated with several therapy lines. Findings and caveats of the study: Anatomically similar tissues had similar TCR repertoires within each patient.

The method was immunoSEQ multiplex PCR; TCRdb's version includes in-frame clones alone and lacks a portion of them. Of approximately 30,000 clones in the sample, 85% were seen once. Points on this clone: Its antigen is still unknown.

This CDR3 is 15 amino acids long. V dropped 4 bases and J dropped 1 base, with 13 bases sitting between them. CDR1 is SEHNR, CDR2 FQNEAQ, per germline (reference sequence). This receptor was obtained from a woman aged 18 to 49 who later had graft-versus-host disease after an allogeneic stem cell transplant. V is TRBV7-9 and J is TRBJ2-5; TRBD1 or TRBD2 may be the D gene (5 bases each). Sequencing was performed on blood, taken before transplantation. CDR3 region: CASSSGTASQETQYF. The CDR3 DNA follows: TGTGCCAGCAGCTCCGGGACCGCCAGCCAAGAGACCCAGTACTTC. Full variable domain (outside the CDR3, taken from reference TRBV7-9 and TRBJ2-5): DTGVSQNPRHKITKRGQNVTFRCDPISEHNRLYWYRQTLGQGPEFLTYFQNEAQLEKSRLLSDRFSAERPKGSFSTLEIQRTEQGDSAMYLCASSSGTASQETQYFGPGTRLLVL.